The entry that follows covers one T cell receptor (beta chain) sequence. The antigen remains undetermined. Investigators reverse transcribed all isolated RNA, so they sequenced expressed TCRB transcripts. The read count averaged about 3.57 million across naive, central memory and regulatory T cell samples. Some clones are missing from TCRdb's copy, which holds only in-frame ones; the method was immunoSEQ multiplex PCR. In the table there are roughly 130,000 clones, less than 20% of which are singletons. The record originates from a study of beta chain features in type 1 diabetes. Study background: Age, gender and cell yields were alike across patients and healthy donors.

Every single donor gave one heparinised blood draw, and these averaged about 110 mL. V shed 5 bases and J 4 bases; nucleotides not matched to a gene: 7. The CDR3 sequence is 14 residues long. Germline assignment: CDR1 SGHTA and CDR2 FQGNSA. Findings and caveats of the study: Within each of all four CD4+ subsets, Type 1 diabetes patients had TCRB CDR3s that were moderately but significantly shorter. Small HLA sub-analyses could not settle whether HLA shapes TCRB rearrangement.

The V gene is TRBV7-2, the J gene TRBJ1-2, with 7 bases aligning to TRBD1. This TCR derives from a man under 40 with type 1 diabetes. The material sequenced was central memory CD4+ T cells from blood. The CDR3 reads CASSGRQGLYGYTF. The CDR3 region has the DNA TGTGCCAGCAGCGGCAGACAGGGACTCTATGGCTACACCTTC. The full variable domain, in which reference TRBV7-2 and TRBJ1-2 provide the parts outside the CDR3, is GAGVSQSPSNKVTEKGKDVELRCDPISGHTALYWYRQSLGQGLEFLIYFQGNSAPDKSGLPSDRFSAERTGGSVSTLTIQRTQQEDSAVYLCASSGRQGLYGYTFGSGTRLTVV.